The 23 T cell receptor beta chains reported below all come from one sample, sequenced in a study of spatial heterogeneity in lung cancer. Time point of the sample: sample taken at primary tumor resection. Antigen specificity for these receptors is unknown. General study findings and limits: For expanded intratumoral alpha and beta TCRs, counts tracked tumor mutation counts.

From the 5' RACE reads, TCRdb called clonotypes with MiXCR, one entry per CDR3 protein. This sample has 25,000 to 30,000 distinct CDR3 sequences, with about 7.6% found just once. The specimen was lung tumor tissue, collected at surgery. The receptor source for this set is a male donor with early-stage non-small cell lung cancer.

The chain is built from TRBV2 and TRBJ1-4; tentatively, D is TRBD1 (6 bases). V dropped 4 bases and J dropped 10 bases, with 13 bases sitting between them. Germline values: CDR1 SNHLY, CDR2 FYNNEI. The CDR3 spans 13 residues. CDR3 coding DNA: TGTGCCAGCAGTGTGGCAGGGGCGGGAAAACTGTTTTTT. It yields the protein CASSVAGAGKLFF.

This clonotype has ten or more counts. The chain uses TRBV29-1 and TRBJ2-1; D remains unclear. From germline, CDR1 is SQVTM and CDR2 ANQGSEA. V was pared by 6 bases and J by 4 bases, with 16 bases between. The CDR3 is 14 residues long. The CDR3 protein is CSVLDPQHYNEQFF. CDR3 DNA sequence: TGCAGCGTCCTGGACCCACAACATTACAATGAGCAGTTCTTC.

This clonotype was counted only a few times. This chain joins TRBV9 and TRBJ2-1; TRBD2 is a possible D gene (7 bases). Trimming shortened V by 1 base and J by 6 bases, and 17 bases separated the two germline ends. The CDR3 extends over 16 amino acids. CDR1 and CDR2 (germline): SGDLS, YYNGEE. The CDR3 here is CASSVRGGTGGNEQFF. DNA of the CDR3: TGTGCCAGCAGCGTAAGGGGGGGCACGGGTGGCAATGAGCAGTTCTTC.

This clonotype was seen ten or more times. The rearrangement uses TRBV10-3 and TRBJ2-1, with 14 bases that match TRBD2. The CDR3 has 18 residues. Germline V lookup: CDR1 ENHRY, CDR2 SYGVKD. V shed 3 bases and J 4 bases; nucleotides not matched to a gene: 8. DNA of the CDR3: TGTGCCATCAGTGATTCCGGGACTAGCGGGGGACCGTACAATGAGCAGTTCTTC. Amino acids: CAISDSGTSGGPYNEQFF.

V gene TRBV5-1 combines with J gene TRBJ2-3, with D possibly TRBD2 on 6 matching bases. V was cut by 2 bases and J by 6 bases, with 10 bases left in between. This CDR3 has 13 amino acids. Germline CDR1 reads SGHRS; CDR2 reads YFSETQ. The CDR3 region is CASSFGGVDTQYF. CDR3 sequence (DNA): TGCGCCAGCAGCTTCGGGGGTGTTGATACGCAGTATTTT.

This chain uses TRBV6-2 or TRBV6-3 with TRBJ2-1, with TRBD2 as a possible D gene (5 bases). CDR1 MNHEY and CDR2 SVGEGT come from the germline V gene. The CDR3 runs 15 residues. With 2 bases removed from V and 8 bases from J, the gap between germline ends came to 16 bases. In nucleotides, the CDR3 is TGTGCCAGCAGTTACCCCGGACTGGGTTTGGATGAGCAGTTCTTC. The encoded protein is CASSYPGLGLDEQFF.

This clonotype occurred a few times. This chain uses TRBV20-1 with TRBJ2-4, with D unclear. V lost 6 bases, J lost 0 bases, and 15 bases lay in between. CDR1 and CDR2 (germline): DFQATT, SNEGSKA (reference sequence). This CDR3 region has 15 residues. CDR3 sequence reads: CSAIDGELAKNIQYF. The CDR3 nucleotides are TGCAGTGCCATCGACGGAGAGCTAGCCAAAAACATTCAGTACTTC.

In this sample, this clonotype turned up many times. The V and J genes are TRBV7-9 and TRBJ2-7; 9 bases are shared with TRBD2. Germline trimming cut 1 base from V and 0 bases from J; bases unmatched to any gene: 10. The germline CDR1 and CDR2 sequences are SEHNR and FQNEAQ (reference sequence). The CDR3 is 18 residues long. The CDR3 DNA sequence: TGTGCCAGCAGCTTAGGAGGGACTAGCCAAAGGAGCTCCTACGAGCAGTACTTC. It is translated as CASSLGGTSQRSSYEQYF. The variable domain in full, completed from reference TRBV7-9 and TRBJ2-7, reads DTGVSQNPRHKITKRGQNVTFRCDPISEHNRLYWYRQTLGQGPEFLTYFQNEAQLEKSRLLSDRFSAERPKGSFSTLEIQRTEQGDSAMYLCASSLGGTSQRSSYEQYFGPGTRLTVT.

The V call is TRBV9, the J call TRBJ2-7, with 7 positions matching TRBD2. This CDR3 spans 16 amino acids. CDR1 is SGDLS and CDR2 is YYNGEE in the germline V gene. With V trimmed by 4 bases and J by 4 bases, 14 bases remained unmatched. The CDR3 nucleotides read TGTGCCAGCAGCCCCTCGGGGGGTCGAGGGTTATACGAGCAGTACTTC. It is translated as CASSPSGGRGLYEQYF.

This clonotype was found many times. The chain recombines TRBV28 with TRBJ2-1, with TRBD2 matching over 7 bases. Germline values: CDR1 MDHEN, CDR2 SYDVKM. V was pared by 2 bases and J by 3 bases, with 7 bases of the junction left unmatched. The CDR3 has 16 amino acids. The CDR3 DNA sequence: TGTGCCAGCAGTTTAGGGGGAGGGGACCTCTACAATGAGCAGTTCTTC. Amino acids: CASSLGGGDLYNEQFF.

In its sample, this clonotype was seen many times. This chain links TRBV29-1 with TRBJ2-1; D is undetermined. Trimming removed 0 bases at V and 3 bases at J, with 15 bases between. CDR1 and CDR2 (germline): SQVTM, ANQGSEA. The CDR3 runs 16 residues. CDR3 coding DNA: TGCAGCGTTGAAGATCCCACTCCCGAGAACTACAATGAGCAGTTCTTC. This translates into CSVEDPTPENYNEQFF.

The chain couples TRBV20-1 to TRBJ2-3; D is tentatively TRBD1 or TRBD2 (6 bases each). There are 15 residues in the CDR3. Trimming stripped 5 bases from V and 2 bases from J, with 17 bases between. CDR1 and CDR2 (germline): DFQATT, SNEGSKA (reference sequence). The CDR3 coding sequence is TGCAGTGCTTCCTCCGATCGGGGGCCCACAGATACGCAGTATTTT. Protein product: CSASSDRGPTDTQYF.

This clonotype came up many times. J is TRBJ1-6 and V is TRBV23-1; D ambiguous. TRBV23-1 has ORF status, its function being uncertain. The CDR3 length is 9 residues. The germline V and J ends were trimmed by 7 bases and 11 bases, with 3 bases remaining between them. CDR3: CASKAPLHF. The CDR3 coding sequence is TGCGCCAGCAAGGCACCCCTCCACTTT.

The CDR3 DNA is TGTGCCAGCTCACAGGGACAGCCCAATCAGCCCCAGCATTTT. This translates into CASSQGQPNQPQHF. V and J are TRBV18 and TRBJ1-5; TRBD1 agrees at 7 bases. Per germline, CDR1 KGHSH and CDR2 LQKENI. This CDR3 is 14 amino acids long. Trimming cost V 4 bases and J 3 bases; bases outside gene matches: 3.

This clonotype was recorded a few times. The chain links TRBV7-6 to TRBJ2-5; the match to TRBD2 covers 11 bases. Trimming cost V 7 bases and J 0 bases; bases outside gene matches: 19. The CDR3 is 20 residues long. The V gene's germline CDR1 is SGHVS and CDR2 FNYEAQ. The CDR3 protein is CASNLPTSGEPGGYQETQYF. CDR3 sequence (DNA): TGTGCCAGCAACCTCCCGACTAGCGGGGAGCCCGGGGGGTACCAAGAGACCCAGTACTTC.

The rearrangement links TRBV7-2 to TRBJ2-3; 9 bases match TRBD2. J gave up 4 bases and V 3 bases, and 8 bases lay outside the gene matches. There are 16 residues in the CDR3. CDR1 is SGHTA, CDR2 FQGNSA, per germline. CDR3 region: CASSFLRGGRADTQYF. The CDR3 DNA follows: TGTGCCAGCAGCTTTCTGCGGGGGGGCCGCGCAGATACGCAGTATTTT.

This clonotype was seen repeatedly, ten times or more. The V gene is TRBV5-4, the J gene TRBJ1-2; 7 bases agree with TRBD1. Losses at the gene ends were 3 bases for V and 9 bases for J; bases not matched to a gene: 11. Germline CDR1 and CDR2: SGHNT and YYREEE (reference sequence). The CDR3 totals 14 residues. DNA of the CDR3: TGTGCCAGCAGCTGGGGAGACAGGGTGAGAAGCTACACCTTC. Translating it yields CASSWGDRVRSYTF.

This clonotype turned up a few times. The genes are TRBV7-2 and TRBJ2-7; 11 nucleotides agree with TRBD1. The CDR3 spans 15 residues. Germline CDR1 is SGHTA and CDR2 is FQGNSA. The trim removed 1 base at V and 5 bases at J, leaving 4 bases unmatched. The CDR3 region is CASSLVWTGGHEQYF. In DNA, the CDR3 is TGTGCCAGCAGCTTAGTTTGGACAGGGGGCCACGAGCAGTACTTC.

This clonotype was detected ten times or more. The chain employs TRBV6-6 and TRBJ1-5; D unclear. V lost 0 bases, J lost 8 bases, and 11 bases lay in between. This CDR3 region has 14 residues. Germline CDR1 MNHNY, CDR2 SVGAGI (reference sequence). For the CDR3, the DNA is TGTGCCAGCAGTTACTCGGTGTCTTCCGAGCCCCAGCATTTT. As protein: CASSYSVSSEPQHF.

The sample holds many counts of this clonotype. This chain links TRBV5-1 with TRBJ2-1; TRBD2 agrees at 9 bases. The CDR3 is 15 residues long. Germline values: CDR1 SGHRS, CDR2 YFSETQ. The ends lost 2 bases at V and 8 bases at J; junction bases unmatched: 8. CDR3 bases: TGCGCCAGCAGCTTATCGAGTAGCGGGGGAGATGAGCAGTTCTTC. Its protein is CASSLSSSGGDEQFF.

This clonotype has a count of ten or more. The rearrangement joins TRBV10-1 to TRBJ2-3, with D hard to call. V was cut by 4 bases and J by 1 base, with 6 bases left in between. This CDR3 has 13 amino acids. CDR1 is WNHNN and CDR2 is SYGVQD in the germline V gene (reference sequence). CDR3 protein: CASSAGGTDTQYF. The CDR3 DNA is TGCGCCAGCAGTGCAGGAGGCACAGATACGCAGTATTTT.

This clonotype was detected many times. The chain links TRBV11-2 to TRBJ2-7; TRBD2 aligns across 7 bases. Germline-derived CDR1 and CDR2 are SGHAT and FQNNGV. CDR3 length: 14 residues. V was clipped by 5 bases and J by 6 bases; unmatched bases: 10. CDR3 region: CASSPGEAGLEQYF. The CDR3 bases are TGTGCCAGCAGCCCCGGGGAAGCGGGGCTCGAGCAGTACTTC.

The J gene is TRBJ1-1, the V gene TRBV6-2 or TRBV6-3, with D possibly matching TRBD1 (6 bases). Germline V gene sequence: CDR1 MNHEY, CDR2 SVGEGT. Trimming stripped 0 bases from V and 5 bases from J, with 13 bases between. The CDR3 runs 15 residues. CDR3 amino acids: CASSYSGGRGTEAFF. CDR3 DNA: TGTGCCAGCAGTTACTCAGGCGGAAGGGGGACTGAAGCTTTCTTT.